One sample yielded the 26 T cell receptor beta chains listed below, sequenced in a study of cytomegalovirus exposure and HLA in healthy donors. 13 Jbeta primers and 60 Vbeta primers were used for the PCR. Assay used: immunoSEQ multiplex PCR; TCRdb lists only in-frame clones, some missing. The data show 100,000 to 150,000 clones, around 80% seen once. Material for sequencing was PBMCs. These receptors all come from a woman in her forties in good health and CMV-seronegative.

The chain joins TRBV7-8 to TRBJ2-1; 10 bases agree with TRBD2. V shed 5 bases, J shed 1 base, and the junction held 8 bases outside the gene matches. The germline gives CDR1 SGHVS, CDR2 FQNEAQ. The CDR3 sequence is 17 residues long. The CDR3: CASSLTSGKRSYNEQFF. CDR3 DNA: TGTGCCAGCAGCCTAACTAGCGGGAAAAGATCCTACAATGAGCAGTTCTTC.

A single count supports this clone. The genes are TRBV27 and TRBJ2-1; 10 bases agree with TRBD1. CDR3 size: 15 residues. Trimming cost V 10 bases and J 9 bases; bases outside gene matches: 15. Germline V lookup: CDR1 MNHEY, CDR2 SMNVEV (reference sequence). CDR3 protein: CATVGGTGARGEQFF. The CDR3 DNA sequence: TGTGCCACCGTGGGAGGGACAGGGGCGCGGGGTGAGCAGTTCTTC.

The chain couples TRBV6-6 to TRBJ1-2, with D perhaps TRBD1 (5 bases). Trimming removed 2 bases from V and 7 bases from J, with 14 bases in between. This CDR3 region has 14 residues. CDR1 is MNHNY, CDR2 SVGAGI, per germline (reference sequence). CDR3 sequence: CASSYDGAGPGYTF. DNA of the CDR3: TGTGCCAGCAGTTACGACGGTGCGGGACCTGGCTACACCTTC.

The rearrangement uses TRBV15 and TRBJ2-5; tentative D call: TRBD1 (5 bases). The J call may be wrong; the DNA end is better matched by TRBJ2-7. This CDR3 has 14 amino acids. Germline CDR1 and CDR2: LNHNV and YYDKDF (reference sequence). CDR3 coding DNA: TGTGCCACCAGCAGAGTCAGGGACTCCTACGAGCAGTACTTC. Translating gives CATSRVRDSYEQYF.

The V and J genes are TRBV5-1 and TRBJ2-2; 7 bases map to TRBD1. The J segment lost 7 bases and the V segment lost 4 bases, leaving 7 bases of the junction unmatched. The CDR3 loop spans 14 amino acids. The germline V gene encodes CDR1 SGHRS and CDR2 YFSETQ. This CDR3 is CASSPQGFGGELFF. CDR3 coding DNA: TGCGCCAGCAGCCCACAGGGGTTTGGCGGGGAGCTGTTTTTT. Full variable domain (outside the CDR3, taken from reference TRBV5-1 and TRBJ2-2): KAGVTQTPRYLIKTRGQQVTLSCSPISGHRSVSWYQQTPGQGLQFLFEYFSETQRNKGNFPGRFSGRQFSNSRSEMNVSTLELGDSALYLCASSPQGFGGELFFGEGSRLTVL.

The chain combines TRBV28 with TRBJ1-2, with TRBD1 matching over 10 bases. This CDR3 spans 12 amino acids. The V segment lost 8 bases and the J segment 7 bases; nucleotides outside the gene matches: 4. Germline lookup yields CDR1 MDHEN and CDR2 SYDVKM. The CDR3 loop reads CASGQGVVGYTF. Written as DNA, the CDR3 is TGTGCCAGCGGACAGGGGGTGGTTGGCTACACCTTC.

V usage is TRBV28 and J usage is TRBJ1-2, with D unclear. Germline V gives CDR1 MDHEN, CDR2 SYDVKM. This CDR3 spans 15 amino acids. V was shortened by 1 base and J by 8 bases, with 17 bases between the two germline ends. The CDR3 sequence is CASSLSPAGLMGYTF. CDR3 DNA sequence: TGTGCCAGCAGTTTATCCCCAGCAGGCCTCATGGGCTACACCTTC.

The chain couples TRBV19 to TRBJ2-7; 8 bases line up with TRBD1. The V gene end was trimmed by 6 bases and the J gene end by 3 bases; junction bases not matched to a gene: 4. CDR3 length equals 13 residues. Germline CDR1 LNHDA, CDR2 SQIVND (reference sequence). CDR3 nucleotide sequence: TGTGCCAGTAGCCCGGGGACAGGCTACGAGCAGTACTTC. Translation gives CASSPGTGYEQYF.

This clone was found a few times. CDR3 sequence (DNA): TGTGCCAGCAGCAACCCGGGACTAGCGGGAGATAACGAGCAGTACTTC. It is translated as CASSNPGLAGDNEQYF. The rearrangement links TRBV27 to TRBJ2-7; the match to TRBD2 covers 14 bases. V lost 6 bases to trimming and J lost 5 bases; unmatched junction nucleotides: 9. Germline V CDR1 and CDR2: MNHEY, SMNVEV (reference sequence). The CDR3 is 16 residues long.

The chain recombines TRBV27 with TRBJ1-5; 7 bases match TRBD1. The CDR3 has 14 amino acids. The junction had 4 bases not matched to a gene; V was cut back by 7 bases and J by 1 base. Germline V gene data show CDR1 as MNHEY and CDR2 as SMNVEV (reference sequence). The CDR3 sequence is CASNPTGSNQPQHF. The CDR3 region has the DNA TGTGCCAGCAACCCGACAGGGAGCAATCAGCCCCAGCATTTT.

This chain uses TRBV7-9 with TRBJ2-1; D not certain. Looked up from germline, CDR1 is SEHNR and CDR2 is FQNEAQ (reference sequence). The CDR3 is 14 residues long. Trimming took 4 bases from V and 9 from J, leaving 16 bases between them. The DNA for the CDR3 is TGTGCCAGCAGCTCCGCCCCCAACATTGCTGAGCAGTTCTTC. Translated, it gives CASSSAPNIAEQFF.

CDR3 DNA: TGTGCCTGGGGAGGGGCTTACGGGGAGCTGTTTTTT. Its translation is CAWGGAYGELFF. This chain connects TRBV30 to TRBJ2-2, with D perhaps TRBD2 (6 bases). V was cut by 5 bases and J by 7 bases, with 11 bases left in between. The CDR3 runs to 12 residues. CDR1 and CDR2 (germline): GTSNPN, SVGIG (reference sequence).

There are a few counts of this clone. The DNA for the CDR3 is TGTGCCAGCAGTTTGAGGGACACAGGGGGACACTATGGCTACACCTTC. Residues: CASSLRDTGGHYGYTF. The chain couples TRBV28 to TRBJ1-2, with 8 bases aligning to TRBD1. Germline V lookup: CDR1 MDHEN, CDR2 SYDVKM. The junction had 9 bases not matched to a gene; V was cut back by 3 bases and J by 3 bases. The CDR3 contains 16 residues.

This clone showed up just a few times. V gene TRBV7-3 combines with J gene TRBJ1-4; 7 bases are shared with TRBD1. The ends lost 2 bases at V and 4 bases at J; junction bases unmatched: 13. The CDR3 runs to 18 residues. Germline V gene sequence: CDR1 SGHTA, CDR2 FQGTGA. The CDR3 nucleotides are TGTGCCAGCAGCTTATGCCACGACGACAGACAGGGTAATGAAAAACTGTTTTTT. This gives the protein CASSLCHDDRQGNEKLFF.

V is TRBV28 and J is TRBJ2-7; 8 bases map to TRBD1. The CDR3 consists of 15 residues. V shed 4 bases, J shed 0 bases, and the junction held 5 bases outside the gene matches. The germline V gene has CDR1 MDHEN and CDR2 SYDVKM. CDR3 in amino acids: CASSSPGTGSYEQYF. The CDR3 DNA sequence: TGTGCCAGCAGTTCCCCCGGGACAGGCTCCTACGAGCAGTACTTC. The whole variable domain, filled in from reference TRBV28 and TRBJ2-7, reads DVKVTQSSRYLVKRTGEKVFLECVQDMDHENMFWYRQDPGLGLRLIYFSYDVKMKEKGDIPEGYSVSREKKERFSLILESASTNQTSMYLCASSSPGTGSYEQYFGPGTRLTVT.

As to this clone: A junction boundary mismatches the germline segment, possibly from a read error. The chain has TRBV6-5 and TRBJ2-2; a weak D match, TRBD2 (5 bases). Germline V gene sequence: CDR1 MNHEY, CDR2 SVGAGI. The CDR3 consists of 15 residues. DNA for the CDR3: TGTGCCAGCAGTTCCGTCGAGGCGAACACCGGGGAGCTATTTTTT. Translating gives CASSSVEANTGELFF.

To note about this clone: Distinct nucleotide sequences in the sample also encode this CDR3. This chain joins TRBV30 and TRBJ1-6; TRBD1 aligns across 9 bases. CDR1 is GTSNPN and CDR2 is SVGIG in the germline V gene (reference sequence). The CDR3 runs to 14 residues. The J segment lost 13 bases and the V segment lost 0 bases, leaving 7 bases of the junction unmatched. CDR3 residues: CAWSVGQGISPLHF. The CDR3 DNA follows: TGTGCCTGGAGTGTGGGACAGGGTATTTCGCCCCTCCACTTT.

The rearrangement joins TRBV10-1 to TRBJ2-1; the match to TRBD2 covers 8 bases. With 4 bases clipped from V and 9 bases from J, the junction kept 5 bases outside the gene matches. CDR1 and CDR2 from the germline V gene are WNHNN and SYGVQD (reference sequence). The length of the CDR3 is 13 residues. The CDR3 DNA reads as TGCGCCAGCAGTGTGCTGGCGGGGGGTGAGCAGTTCTTC. Protein sequence: CASSVLAGGEQFF.

The chain is built from TRBV29-1 and TRBJ1-1; 7 nucleotides align to TRBD1. With V trimmed by 7 bases and J by 11 bases, 10 bases remained unmatched. Germline V gene data show CDR1 as SQVTM and CDR2 as ANQGSEA. This CDR3 has 11 amino acids. The CDR3: CSALPGGQAFF. Written as DNA, the CDR3 is TGCAGCGCGCTACCCGGGGGACAGGCTTTCTTT.

J is TRBJ2-4 and V is TRBV7-2; 11 bases are shared with TRBD2. Germline V gives CDR1 SGHTA, CDR2 FQGNSA. This CDR3 contains 17 residues. The trim removed 0 bases at V and 7 bases at J, leaving 8 bases unmatched. CDR3 in DNA: TGTGCCAGCAGCTTAGCTATACTAGCGGGGGCAAAGAACATTCAGTACTTC. Amino acid sequence: CASSLAILAGAKNIQYF.

The rearrangement uses TRBV27 and TRBJ2-2; 8 nucleotides align to TRBD2. This CDR3 has 13 residues. The germline V gene encodes CDR1 MNHEY and CDR2 SMNVEV (reference sequence). The ends lost 5 bases at V and 7 bases at J; junction bases unmatched: 3. The chain's CDR3 is CASSPLAGGELFF. The CDR3, as DNA: TGTGCCAGCAGTCCGCTAGCGGGCGGGGAGCTGTTTTTT.

This chain connects TRBV28 to TRBJ1-2, with D hard to call. The CDR3 is made up of 15 amino acids. The V and J ends lost 1 base and 0 bases respectively, with 9 bases between them. CDR1 and CDR2 from the germline V gene are MDHEN and SYDVKM. The CDR3 reads CASSLSSGANYGYTF. The DNA for the CDR3 is TGTGCCAGCAGTTTATCATCCGGAGCTAACTATGGCTACACCTTC.

This chain links TRBV30 with TRBJ1-2; TRBD1 might be the D (5 bases). The CDR3 runs to 10 residues. Looked up from germline, CDR1 is GTSNPN and CDR2 is SVGIG (reference sequence). V was trimmed by 5 bases and J by 7 bases, leaving 8 bases between them. As DNA, the CDR3 is TGTGCCTGGGGGGGGGTTGGCTACACCTTC. Translated, it gives CAWGGVGYTF.

J is TRBJ1-5 and V is TRBV5-3; D gene ambiguous. TRBV5-3 is identified as an open reading frame with a role that is uncertain. The germline V and J ends were trimmed by 1 base and 1 base, with 15 bases remaining between them. CDR3 length equals 17 residues. CDR3 region: CARSLPVNVASNQPQHF. CDR3 DNA sequence: TGTGCCAGAAGCTTGCCGGTCAATGTTGCCAGCAATCAGCCCCAGCATTTT.

The chain employs TRBV4-1 and TRBJ2-1; perhaps TRBD1 as D (6 bases). The V end lost 2 bases, the J end lost 8 bases, and 7 bases lay between the germline ends. The germline gives CDR1 MGHRA, CDR2 YSYEKL. The CDR3 is 12 residues long. CDR3 bases: TGCGCCAGCAGCCAAACAGGGTATGAGCAGTTCTTC. It codes for CASSQTGYEQFF.

This chain connects TRBV7-2 to TRBJ1-4; TRBD1 might be the D (5 bases). Germline values: CDR1 SGHTA, CDR2 FQGNSA. CDR3 size: 14 residues. V was shortened by 5 bases and J by 8 bases, with 15 bases between the two germline ends. CDR3 nucleotides: TGTGCCAGCAGCCCTGAGGGAGGGGAGGAAAAACTGTTTTTT. This gives the protein CASSPEGGEEKLFF. Based on the CDR3 plus reference TRBV7-2 and TRBJ1-4, the full variable domain is GAGVSQSPSNKVTEKGKDVELRCDPISGHTALYWYRQSLGQGLEFLIYFQGNSAPDKSGLPSDRFSAERTGGSVSTLTIQRTQQEDSAVYLCASSPEGGEEKLFFGSGTQLSVL.